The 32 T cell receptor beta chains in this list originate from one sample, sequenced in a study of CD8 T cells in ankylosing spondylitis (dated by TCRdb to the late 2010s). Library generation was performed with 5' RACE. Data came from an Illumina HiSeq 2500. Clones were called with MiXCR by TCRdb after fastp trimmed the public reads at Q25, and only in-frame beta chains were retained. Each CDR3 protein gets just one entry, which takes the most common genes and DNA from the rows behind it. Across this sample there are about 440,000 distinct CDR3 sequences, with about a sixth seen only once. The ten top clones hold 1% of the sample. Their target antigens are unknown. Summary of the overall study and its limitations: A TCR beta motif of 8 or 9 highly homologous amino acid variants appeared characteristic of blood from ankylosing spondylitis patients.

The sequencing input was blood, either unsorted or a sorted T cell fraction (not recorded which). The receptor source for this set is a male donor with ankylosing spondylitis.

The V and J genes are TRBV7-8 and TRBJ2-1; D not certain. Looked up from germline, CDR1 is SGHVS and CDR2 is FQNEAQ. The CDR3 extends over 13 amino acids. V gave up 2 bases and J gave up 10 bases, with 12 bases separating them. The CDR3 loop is CASSLRRQYEQFF. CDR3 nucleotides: TGTGCCAGCAGCTTACGCCGGCAGTACGAGCAGTTCTTC.

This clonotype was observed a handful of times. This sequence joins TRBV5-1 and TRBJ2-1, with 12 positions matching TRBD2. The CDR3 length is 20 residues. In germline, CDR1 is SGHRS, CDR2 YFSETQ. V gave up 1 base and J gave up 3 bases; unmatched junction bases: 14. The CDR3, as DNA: TGCGCCAGCAGCTTGATGACACCTGGACTAGCGGGATTCCGCTACAATGAGCAGTTCTTC. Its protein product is CASSLMTPGLAGFRYNEQFF. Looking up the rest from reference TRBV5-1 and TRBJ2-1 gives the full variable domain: KAGVTQTPRYLIKTRGQQVTLSCSPISGHRSVSWYQQTPGQGLQFLFEYFSETQRNKGNFPGRFSGRQFSNSRSEMNVSTLELGDSALYLCASSLMTPGLAGFRYNEQFFGPGTRLTVL.

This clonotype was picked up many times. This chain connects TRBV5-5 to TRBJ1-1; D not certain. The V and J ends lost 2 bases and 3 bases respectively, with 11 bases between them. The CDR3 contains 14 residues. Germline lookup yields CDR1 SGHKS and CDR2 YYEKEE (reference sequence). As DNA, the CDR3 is TGTGCCAGCAGCTTATCCCTGAGGGACACTGAAGCTTTCTTT. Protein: CASSLSLRDTEAFF.

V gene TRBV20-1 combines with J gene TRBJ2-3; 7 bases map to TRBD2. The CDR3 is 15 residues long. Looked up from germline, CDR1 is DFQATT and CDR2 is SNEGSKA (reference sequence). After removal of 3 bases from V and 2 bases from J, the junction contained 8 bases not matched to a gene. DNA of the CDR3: TGCAGTGCTAGCCCCCCAGCGGGACTCACAGATACGCAGTATTTT. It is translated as CSASPPAGLTDTQYF.

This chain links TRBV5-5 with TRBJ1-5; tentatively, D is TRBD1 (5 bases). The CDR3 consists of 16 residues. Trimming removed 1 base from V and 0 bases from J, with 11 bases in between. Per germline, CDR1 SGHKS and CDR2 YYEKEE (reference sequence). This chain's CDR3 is CASSLSLGVSNQPQHF. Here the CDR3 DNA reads TGTGCCAGCAGCTTGTCATTAGGGGTTAGCAATCAGCCCCAGCATTTT.

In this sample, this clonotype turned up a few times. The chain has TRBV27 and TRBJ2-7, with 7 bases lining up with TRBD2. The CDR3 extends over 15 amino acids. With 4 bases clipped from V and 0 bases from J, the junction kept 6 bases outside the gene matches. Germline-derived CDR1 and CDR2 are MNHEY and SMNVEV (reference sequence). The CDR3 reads CASSSLGEGSYEQYF. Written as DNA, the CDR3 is TGTGCCAGCAGTTCTCTGGGGGAGGGCTCCTACGAGCAGTACTTC.

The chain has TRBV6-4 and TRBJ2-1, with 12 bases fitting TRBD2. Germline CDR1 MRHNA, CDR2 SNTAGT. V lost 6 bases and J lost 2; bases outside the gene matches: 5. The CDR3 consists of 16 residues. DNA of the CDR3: TGTGCCAGCAGCCGACTAGCGGGGGCGGCCTACAATGAGCAGTTCTTC. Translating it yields CASSRLAGAAYNEQFF.

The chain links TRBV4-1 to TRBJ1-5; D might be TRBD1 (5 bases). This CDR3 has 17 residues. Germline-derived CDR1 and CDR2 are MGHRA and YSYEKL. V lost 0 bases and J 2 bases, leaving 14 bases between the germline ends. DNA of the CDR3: TGCGCCAGCAGCCAAGAGGGGCAGGGCGGGCGCAATCAGCCCCAGCATTTT. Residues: CASSQEGQGGRNQPQHF.

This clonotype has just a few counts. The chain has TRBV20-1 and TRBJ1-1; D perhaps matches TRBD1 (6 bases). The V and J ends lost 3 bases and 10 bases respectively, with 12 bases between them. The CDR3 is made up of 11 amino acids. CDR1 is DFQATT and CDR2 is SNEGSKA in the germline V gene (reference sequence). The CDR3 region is CSASGGGGAFF. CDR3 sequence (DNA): TGCAGTGCTAGTGGGGGAGGGGGAGCTTTCTTT.

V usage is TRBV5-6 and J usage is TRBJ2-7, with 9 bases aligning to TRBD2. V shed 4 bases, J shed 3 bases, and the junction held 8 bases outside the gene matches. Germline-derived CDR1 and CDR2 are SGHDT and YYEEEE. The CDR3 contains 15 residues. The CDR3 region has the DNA TGTGCCAGCAGCCCAACCGGGACTAGCCTCTACGAGCAGTACTTC. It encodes CASSPTGTSLYEQYF.

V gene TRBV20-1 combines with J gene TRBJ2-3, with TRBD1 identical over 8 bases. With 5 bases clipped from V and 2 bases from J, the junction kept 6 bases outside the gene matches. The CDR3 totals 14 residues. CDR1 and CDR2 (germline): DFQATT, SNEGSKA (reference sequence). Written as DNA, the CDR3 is TGCAGTGCTGGACCCAGGGGGCTCACAGATACGCAGTATTTT. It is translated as CSAGPRGLTDTQYF.

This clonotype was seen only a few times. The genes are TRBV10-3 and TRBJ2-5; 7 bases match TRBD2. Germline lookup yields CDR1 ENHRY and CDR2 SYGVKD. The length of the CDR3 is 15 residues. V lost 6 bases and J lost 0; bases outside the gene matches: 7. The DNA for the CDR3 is TGTGCCATCAGCCCCGGGACTAACAACCAAGAGACCCAGTACTTC. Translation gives CAISPGTNNQETQYF.

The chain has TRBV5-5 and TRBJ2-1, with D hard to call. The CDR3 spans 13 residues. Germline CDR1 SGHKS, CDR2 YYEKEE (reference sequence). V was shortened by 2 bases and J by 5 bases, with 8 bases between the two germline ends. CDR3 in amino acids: CASSFGVDNEQFF. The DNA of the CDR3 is TGTGCCAGCAGCTTCGGAGTCGACAATGAGCAGTTCTTC.

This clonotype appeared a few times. CDR3 in amino acids: CASSLFSGGHNEQFF. As DNA, the CDR3 is TGTGCCAGCAGTTTATTCAGCGGGGGACACAATGAGCAGTTCTTC. The chain combines TRBV27 with TRBJ2-1, with 8 positions matching TRBD2. The CDR3 is made up of 15 amino acids. After removal of 1 base from V and 5 bases from J, the junction contained 4 bases not matched to a gene. CDR1 MNHEY and CDR2 SMNVEV come from the germline V gene (reference sequence).

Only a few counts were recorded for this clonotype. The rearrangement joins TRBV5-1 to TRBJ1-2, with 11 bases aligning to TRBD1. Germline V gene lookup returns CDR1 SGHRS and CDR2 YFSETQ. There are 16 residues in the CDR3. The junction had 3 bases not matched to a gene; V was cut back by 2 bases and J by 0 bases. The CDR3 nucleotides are TGCGCCAGCAGCTTCGGGACAGGGGGAGCTAACTATGGCTACACCTTC. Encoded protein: CASSFGTGGANYGYTF.

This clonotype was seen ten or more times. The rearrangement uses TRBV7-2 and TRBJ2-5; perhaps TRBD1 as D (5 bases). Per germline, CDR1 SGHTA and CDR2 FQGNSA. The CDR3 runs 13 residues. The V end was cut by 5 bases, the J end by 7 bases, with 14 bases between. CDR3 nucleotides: TGTGCCAGCAGCGGGGCCCTCACCGGGACCCAGTACTTC. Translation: CASSGALTGTQYF.

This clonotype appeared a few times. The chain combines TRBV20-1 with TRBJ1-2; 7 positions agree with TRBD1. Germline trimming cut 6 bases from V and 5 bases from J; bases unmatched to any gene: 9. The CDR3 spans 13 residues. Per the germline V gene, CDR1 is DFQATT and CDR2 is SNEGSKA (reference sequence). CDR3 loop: CSAPTGTFYGYTF. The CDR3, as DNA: TGCAGTGCCCCGACAGGGACCTTTTATGGCTACACCTTC.

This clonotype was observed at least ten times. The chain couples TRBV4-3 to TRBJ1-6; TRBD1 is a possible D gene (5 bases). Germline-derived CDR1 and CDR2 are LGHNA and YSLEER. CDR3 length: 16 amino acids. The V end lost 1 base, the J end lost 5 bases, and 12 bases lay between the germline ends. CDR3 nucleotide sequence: TGCGCCAGCAGCCAAGTAAGGGGCTCGAATAATTCACCCCTCCACTTT. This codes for CASSQVRGSNNSPLHF.

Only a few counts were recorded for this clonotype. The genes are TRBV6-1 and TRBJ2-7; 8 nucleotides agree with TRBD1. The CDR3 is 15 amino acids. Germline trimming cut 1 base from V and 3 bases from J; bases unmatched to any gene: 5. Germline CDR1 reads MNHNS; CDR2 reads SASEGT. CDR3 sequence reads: CASSEGGTGIYEQYF. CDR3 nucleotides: TGTGCCAGCAGTGAAGGTGGGACAGGCATCTACGAGCAGTACTTC.

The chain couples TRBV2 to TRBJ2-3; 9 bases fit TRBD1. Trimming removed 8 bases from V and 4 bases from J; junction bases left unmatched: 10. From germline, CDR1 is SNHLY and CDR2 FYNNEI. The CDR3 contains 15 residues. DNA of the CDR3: TGTGCCAGCGGACAGGGGATGGGCAAAGCAGATACGCAGTATTTT. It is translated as CASGQGMGKADTQYF.

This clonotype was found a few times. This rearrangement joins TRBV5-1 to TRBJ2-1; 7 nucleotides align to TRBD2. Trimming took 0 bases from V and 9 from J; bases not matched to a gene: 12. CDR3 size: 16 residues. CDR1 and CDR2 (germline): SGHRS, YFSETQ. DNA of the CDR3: TGCGCCAGCAGCTTGGTAGGTGGGAGGGCCTATAGTGAGCAGTTCTTC. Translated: CASSLVGGRAYSEQFF. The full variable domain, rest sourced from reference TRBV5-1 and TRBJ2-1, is KAGVTQTPRYLIKTRGQQVTLSCSPISGHRSVSWYQQTPGQGLQFLFEYFSETQRNKGNFPGRFSGRQFSNSRSEMNVSTLELGDSALYLCASSLVGGRAYSEQFFGPGTRLTVL.

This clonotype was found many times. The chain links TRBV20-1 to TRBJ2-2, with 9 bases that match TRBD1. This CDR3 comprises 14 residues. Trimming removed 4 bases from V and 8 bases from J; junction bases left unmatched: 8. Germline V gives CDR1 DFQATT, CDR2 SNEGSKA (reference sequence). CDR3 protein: CSATFRDRAGELFF. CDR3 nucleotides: TGCAGTGCTACGTTCCGGGACAGGGCAGGGGAGCTGTTTTTT.

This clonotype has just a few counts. Here the CDR3 DNA reads TGTGCCAGCTCACCACGAACTTCCCGGGATACGCAGTATTTT. Translating it yields CASSPRTSRDTQYF. The rearrangement joins TRBV18 to TRBJ2-3; D is uncertain. CDR1 is KGHSH and CDR2 is LQKENI in the germline V gene. Between the trimmed V and J ends, which lost 1 base and 6 bases, there was a span of 11 bases. The CDR3 consists of 14 residues. Based on the CDR3 plus reference TRBV18 and TRBJ2-3, the full variable domain is NAGVMQNPRHLVRRRGQEARLRCSPMKGHSHVYWYRQLPEEGLKFMVYLQKENIIDESGMPKERFSAEFPKEGPSILRIQQVVRGDSAAYFCASSPRTSRDTQYFGPGTRLTVL.

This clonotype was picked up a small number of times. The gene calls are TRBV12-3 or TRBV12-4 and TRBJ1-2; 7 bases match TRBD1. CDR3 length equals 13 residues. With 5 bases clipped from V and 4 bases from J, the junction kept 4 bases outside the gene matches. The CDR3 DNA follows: TGTGCCAGCAGTGCACAGGGGAGCTATGGCTACACCTTC. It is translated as CASSAQGSYGYTF.

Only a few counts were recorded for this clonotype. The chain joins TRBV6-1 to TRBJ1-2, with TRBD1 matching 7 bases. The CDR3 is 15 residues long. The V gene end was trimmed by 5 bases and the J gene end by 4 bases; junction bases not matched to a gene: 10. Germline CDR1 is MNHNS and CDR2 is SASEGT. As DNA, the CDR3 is TGTGCCAGCAGTCCTGGGGACAGACCCAGCTATGGCTACACCTTC. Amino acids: CASSPGDRPSYGYTF.

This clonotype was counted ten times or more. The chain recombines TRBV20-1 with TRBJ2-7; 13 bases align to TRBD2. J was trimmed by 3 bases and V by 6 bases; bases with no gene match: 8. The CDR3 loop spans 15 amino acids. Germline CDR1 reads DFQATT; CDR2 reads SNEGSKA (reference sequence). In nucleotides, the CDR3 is TGCAGTGCCCGGACTAGCGGGAGCTGGGGCTACGAGCAGTACTTC. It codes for CSARTSGSWGYEQYF.

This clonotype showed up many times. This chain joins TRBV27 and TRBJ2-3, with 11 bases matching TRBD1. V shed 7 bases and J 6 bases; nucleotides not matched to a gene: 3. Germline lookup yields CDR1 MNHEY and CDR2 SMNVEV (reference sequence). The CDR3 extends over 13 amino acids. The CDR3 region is CASTRDRGDTQYF. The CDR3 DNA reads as TGTGCCAGCACCCGGGACAGGGGGGATACGCAGTATTTT.

For the CDR3, the DNA is TGTGCCAGCAGCCAAGATATAGCGGGGGGGCGCGACGAGCAGTACTTC. Protein product: CASSQDIAGGRDEQYF. J is TRBJ2-7 and V is TRBV3-1, with 11 bases that match TRBD2. CDR3 length: 16 amino acids. Looked up from germline, CDR1 is LGHDT and CDR2 is YNNKEL (reference sequence). Trimming at V came to 0 bases and at J to 5 bases, leaving 6 bases not matched to a gene.

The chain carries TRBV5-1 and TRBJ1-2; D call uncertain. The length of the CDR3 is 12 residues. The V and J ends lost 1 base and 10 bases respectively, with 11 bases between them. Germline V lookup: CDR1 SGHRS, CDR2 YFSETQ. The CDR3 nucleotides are TGCGCCAGCAGCTTGTTTAGTGGCCCCTACACCTTC. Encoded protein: CASSLFSGPYTF.

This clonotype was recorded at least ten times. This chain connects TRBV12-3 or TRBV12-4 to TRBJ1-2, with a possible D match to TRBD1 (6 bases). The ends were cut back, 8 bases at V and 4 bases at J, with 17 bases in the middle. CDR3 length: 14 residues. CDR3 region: CASGRFRGIYGYTF. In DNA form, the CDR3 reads TGTGCCAGCGGCCGTTTCAGGGGAATCTATGGCTACACCTTC.

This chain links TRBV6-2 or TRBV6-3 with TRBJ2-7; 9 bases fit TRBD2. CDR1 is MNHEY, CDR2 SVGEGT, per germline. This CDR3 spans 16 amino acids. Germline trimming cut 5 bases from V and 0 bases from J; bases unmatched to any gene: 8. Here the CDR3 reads CASSRPPSGVSYEQYF. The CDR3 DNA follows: TGTGCCAGCAGTCGACCCCCTAGCGGGGTCTCCTACGAGCAGTACTTC.

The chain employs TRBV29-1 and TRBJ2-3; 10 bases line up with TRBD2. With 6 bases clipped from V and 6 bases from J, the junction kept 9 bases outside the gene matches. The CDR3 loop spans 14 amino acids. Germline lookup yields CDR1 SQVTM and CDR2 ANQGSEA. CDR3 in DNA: TGCAGCGTGGATAGCGGGAGGCCGCGGGATACGCAGTATTTT. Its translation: CSVDSGRPRDTQYF.